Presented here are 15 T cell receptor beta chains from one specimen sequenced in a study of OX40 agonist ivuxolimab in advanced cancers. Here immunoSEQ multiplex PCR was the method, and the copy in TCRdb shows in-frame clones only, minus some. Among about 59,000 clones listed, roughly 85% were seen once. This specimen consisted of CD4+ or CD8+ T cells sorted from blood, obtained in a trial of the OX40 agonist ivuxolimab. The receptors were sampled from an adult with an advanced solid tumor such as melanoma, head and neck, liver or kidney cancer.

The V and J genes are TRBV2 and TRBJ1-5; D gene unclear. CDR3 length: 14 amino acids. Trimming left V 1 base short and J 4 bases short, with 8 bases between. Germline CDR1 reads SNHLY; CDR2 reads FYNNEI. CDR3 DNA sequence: TGTGCCAGCAGTGAAGAATCCGGAAATCAGCCCCAGCATTTT. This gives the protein CASSEESGNQPQHF. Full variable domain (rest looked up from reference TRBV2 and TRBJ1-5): EPEVTQTPSHQVTQMGQEVILRCVPISNHLYFYWYRQILGQKVEFLVSFYNNEISEKSEIFDDQFSVERPDGSNFTLKIRSTKLEDSAMYFCASSEESGNQPQHFGDGTRLSIL.

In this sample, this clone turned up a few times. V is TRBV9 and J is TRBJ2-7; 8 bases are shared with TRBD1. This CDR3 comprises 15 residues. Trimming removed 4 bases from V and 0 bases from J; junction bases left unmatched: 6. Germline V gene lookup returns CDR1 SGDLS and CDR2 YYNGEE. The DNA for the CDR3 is TGTGCCAGCAGCCCCAGGACAGGGAGCTCCTACGAGCAGTACTTC. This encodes CASSPRTGSSYEQYF. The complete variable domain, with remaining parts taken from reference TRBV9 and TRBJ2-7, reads DSGVTQTPKHLITATGQRVTLRCSPRSGDLSVYWYQQSLDQGLQFLIQYYNGEERAKGNILERFSAQQFPDLHSELNLSSLELGDSALYFCASSPRTGSSYEQYFGPGTRLTVT.

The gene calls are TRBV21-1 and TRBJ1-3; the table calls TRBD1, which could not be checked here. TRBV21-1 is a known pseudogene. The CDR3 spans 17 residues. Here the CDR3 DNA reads TGTGCCAGCAGCAAAGCATCCTCGGACATATCTGGAAACACCATATATTTT. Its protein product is CASSKASSDISGNTIYF.

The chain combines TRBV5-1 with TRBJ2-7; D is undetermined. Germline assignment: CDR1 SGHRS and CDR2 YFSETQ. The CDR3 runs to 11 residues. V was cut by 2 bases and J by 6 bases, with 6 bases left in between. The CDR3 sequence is CASSFFGEQYF. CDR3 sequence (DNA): TGCGCCAGCAGCTTCTTTGGCGAGCAGTACTTC. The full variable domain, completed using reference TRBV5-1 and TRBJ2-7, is KAGVTQTPRYLIKTRGQQVTLSCSPISGHRSVSWYQQTPGQGLQFLFEYFSETQRNKGNFPGRFSGRQFSNSRSEMNVSTLELGDSALYLCASSFFGEQYFGPGTRLTVT.

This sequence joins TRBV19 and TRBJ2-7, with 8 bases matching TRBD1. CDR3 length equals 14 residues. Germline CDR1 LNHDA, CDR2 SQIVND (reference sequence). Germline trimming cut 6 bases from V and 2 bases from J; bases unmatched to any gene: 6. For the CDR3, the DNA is TGTGCCAGTAGAGACAGGGGAAACCCCTACGAGCAGTACTTC. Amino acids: CASRDRGNPYEQYF.

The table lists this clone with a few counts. CDR3 amino acids: CASSDDVSSNQPQHF. DNA of the CDR3: TGTGCCAGCAGTGATGACGTTTCAAGCAATCAGCCCCAGCATTTT. This chain uses TRBV2 with TRBJ1-5; D gene ambiguous. The CDR3 is 15 amino acids. V was trimmed by 3 bases and J by 1 base, leaving 10 bases between them. CDR1 is SNHLY and CDR2 is FYNNEI in the germline V gene.

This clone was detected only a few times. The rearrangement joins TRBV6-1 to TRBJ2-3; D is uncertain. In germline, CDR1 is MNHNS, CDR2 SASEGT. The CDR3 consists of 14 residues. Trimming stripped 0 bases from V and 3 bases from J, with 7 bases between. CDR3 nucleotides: TGTGCCAGCAGTGAAGCAGGGCGGACAGATACGCAGTATTTT. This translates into CASSEAGRTDTQYF.

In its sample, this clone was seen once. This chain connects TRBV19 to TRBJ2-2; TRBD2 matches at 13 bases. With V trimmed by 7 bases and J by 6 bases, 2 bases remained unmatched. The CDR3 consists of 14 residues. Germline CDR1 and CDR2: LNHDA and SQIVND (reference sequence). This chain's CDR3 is CASTGTSGAGELFF. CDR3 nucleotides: TGTGCCAGTACCGGGACTAGCGGGGCCGGGGAGCTGTTTTTT. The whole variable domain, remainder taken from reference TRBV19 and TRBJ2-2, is DGGITQSPKYLFRKEGQNVTLSCEQNLNHDAMYWYRQDPGQGLRLIYYSQIVNDFQKGDIAEGYSVSREKKESFPLTVTSAQKNPTAFYLCASTGTSGAGELFFGEGSRLTVL.

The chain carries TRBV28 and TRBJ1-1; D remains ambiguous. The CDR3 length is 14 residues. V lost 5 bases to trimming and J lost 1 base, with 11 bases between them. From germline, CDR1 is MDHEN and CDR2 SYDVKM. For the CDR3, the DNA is TGTGCCAGCAGTACTCCGCCTCGGAACACTGAAGCTTTCTTT. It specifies CASSTPPRNTEAFF.

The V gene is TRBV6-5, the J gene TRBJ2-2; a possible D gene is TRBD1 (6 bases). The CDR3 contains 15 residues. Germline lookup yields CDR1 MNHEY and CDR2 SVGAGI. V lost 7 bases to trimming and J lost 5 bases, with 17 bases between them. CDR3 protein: CASNMRQVGTGELFF. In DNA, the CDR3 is TGTGCCAGCAACATGCGACAGGTGGGAACCGGGGAGCTGTTTTTT.

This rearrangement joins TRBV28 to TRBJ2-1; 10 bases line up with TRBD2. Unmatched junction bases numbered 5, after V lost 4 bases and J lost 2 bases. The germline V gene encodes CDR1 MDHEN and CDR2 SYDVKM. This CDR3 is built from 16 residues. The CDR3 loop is CASSSPGLATYNEQFF. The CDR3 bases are TGTGCCAGCAGTTCCCCGGGACTAGCGACCTACAATGAGCAGTTCTTC.

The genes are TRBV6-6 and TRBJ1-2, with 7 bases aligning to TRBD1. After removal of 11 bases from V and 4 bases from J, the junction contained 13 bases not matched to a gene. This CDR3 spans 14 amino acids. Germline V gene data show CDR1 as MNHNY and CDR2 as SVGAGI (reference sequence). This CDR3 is CAAAVVQGSYGYTF. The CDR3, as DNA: TGTGCCGCAGCAGTTGTACAGGGGAGCTATGGCTACACCTTC.

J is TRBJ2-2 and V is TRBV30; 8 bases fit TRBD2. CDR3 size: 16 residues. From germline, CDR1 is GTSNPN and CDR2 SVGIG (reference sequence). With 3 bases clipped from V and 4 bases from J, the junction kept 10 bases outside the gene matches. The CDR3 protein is CAWREMAGGITGELFF. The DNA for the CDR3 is TGTGCCTGGAGAGAGATGGCGGGAGGCATCACCGGGGAGCTGTTTTTT.

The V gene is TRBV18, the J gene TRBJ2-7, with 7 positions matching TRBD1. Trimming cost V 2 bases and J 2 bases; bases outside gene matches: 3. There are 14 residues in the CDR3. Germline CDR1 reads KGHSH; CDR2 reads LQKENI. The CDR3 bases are TGTGCCAGCTCACCAGGGACAGACACCTACGAGCAGTACTTC. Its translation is CASSPGTDTYEQYF.

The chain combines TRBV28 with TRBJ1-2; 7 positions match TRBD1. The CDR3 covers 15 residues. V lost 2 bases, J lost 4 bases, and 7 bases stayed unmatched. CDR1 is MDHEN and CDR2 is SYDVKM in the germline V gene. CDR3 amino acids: CASSLPTGQVYGYTF. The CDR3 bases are TGTGCCAGCAGTTTACCCACCGGACAGGTCTATGGCTACACCTTC.